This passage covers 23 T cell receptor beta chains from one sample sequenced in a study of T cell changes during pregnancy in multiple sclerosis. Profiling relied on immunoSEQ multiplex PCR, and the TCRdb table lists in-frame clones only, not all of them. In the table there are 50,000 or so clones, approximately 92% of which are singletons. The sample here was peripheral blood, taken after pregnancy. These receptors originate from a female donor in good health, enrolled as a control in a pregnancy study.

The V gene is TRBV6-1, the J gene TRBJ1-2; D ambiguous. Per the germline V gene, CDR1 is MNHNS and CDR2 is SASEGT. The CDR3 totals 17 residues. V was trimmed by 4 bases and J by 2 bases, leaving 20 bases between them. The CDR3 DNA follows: TGTGCCAGCAGTGTAGGGTGGGAACAGCGGTTAAACTATGGCTACACCTTC. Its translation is CASSVGWEQRLNYGYTF.

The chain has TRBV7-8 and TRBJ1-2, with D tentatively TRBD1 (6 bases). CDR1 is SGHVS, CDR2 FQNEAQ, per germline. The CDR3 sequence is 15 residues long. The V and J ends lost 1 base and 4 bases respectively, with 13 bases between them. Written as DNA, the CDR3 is TGTGCCAGCAGCTTAGGTACAGGGACCATCTATGGCTACACCTTC. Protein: CASSLGTGTIYGYTF.

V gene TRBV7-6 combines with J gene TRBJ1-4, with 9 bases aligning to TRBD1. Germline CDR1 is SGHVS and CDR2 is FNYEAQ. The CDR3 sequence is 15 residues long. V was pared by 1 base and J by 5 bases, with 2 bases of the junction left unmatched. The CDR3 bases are TGTGCCAGCAGCTTAGAGGGACAGGGCAATGAAAAACTGTTTTTT. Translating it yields CASSLEGQGNEKLFF.

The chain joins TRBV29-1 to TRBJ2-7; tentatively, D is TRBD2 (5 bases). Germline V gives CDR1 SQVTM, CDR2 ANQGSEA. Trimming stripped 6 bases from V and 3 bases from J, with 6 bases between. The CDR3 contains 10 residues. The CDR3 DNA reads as TGCAGCGTAGCGGACTACGAGCAGTACTTC. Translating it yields CSVADYEQYF.

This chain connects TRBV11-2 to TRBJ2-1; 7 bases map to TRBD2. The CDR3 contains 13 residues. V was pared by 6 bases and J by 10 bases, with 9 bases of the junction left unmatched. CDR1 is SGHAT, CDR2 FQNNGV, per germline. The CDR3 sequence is CASSPRLAREQFF. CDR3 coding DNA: TGTGCCAGCAGTCCTCGACTAGCAAGGGAGCAGTTCTTC.

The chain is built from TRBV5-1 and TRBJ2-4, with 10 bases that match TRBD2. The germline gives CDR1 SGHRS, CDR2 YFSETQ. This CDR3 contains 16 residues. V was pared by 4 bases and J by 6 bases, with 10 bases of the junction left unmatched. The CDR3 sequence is CASSRSLAGGRNIQYF. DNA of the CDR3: TGCGCCAGCAGCCGTTCTTTAGCGGGGGGTAGAAACATTCAGTACTTC.

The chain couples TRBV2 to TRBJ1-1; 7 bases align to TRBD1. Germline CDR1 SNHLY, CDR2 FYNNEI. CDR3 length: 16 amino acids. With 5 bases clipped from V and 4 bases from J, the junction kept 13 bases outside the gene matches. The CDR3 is CASSLIPDRDGTEAFF. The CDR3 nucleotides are TGTGCCAGCAGTTTGATCCCTGACAGGGACGGCACTGAAGCTTTCTTT.

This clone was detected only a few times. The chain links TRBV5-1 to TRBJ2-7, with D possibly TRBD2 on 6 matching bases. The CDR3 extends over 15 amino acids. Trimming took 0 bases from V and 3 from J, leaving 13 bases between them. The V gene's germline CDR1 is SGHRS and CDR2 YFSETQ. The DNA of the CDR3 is TGCGCCAGCAGCTTGGGGGCTAGCGTTCTCTACGAGCAGTACTTC. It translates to CASSLGASVLYEQYF.

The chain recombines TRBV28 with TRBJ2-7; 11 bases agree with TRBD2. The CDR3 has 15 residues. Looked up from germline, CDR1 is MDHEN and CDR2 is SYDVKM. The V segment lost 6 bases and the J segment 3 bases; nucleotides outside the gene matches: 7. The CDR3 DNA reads TGTGCCAGCAGCATTCCTAGCGGGAGGAACTACGAGCAGTACTTC. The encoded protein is CASSIPSGRNYEQYF.

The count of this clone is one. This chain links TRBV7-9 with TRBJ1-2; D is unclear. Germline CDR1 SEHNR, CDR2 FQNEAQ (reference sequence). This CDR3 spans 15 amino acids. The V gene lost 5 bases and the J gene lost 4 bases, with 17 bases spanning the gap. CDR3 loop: CASSPGMVPSYGYTF. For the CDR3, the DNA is TGTGCCAGCAGCCCGGGGATGGTTCCCTCCTATGGCTACACCTTC. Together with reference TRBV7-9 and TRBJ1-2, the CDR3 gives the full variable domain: DTGVSQNPRHKITKRGQNVTFRCDPISEHNRLYWYRQTLGQGPEFLTYFQNEAQLEKSRLLSDRFSAERPKGSFSTLEIQRTEQGDSAMYLCASSPGMVPSYGYTFGSGTRLTVV.

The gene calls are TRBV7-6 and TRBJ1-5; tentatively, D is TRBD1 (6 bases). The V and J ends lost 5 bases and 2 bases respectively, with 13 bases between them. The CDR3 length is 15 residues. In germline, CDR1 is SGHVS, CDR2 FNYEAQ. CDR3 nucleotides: TGTGCCAGCAGCCCAGGGGTTATGGGCAATCAGCCCCAGCATTTT. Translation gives CASSPGVMGNQPQHF.

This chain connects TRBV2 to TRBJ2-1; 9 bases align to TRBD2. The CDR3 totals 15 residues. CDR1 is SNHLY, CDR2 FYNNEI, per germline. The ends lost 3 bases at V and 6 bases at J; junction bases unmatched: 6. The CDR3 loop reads CASSEEGLAGNEQFF. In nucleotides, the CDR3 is TGTGCCAGCAGTGAGGAGGGACTAGCTGGCAATGAGCAGTTCTTC. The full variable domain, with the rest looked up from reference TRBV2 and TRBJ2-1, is EPEVTQTPSHQVTQMGQEVILRCVPISNHLYFYWYRQILGQKVEFLVSFYNNEISEKSEIFDDQFSVERPDGSNFTLKIRSTKLEDSAMYFCASSEEGLAGNEQFFGPGTRLTVL.

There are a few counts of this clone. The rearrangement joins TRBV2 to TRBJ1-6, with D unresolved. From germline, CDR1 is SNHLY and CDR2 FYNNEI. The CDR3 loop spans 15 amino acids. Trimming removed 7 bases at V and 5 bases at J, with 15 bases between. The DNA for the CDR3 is TGTGCCAGCAAAGGGTCGGGATCCAATAATTCACCCCTCCACTTT. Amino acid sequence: CASKGSGSNNSPLHF.

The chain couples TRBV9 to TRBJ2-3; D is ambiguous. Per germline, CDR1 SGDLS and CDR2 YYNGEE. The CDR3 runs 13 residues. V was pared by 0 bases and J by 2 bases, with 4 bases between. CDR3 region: CASSVDFTDTQYF. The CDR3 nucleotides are TGTGCCAGCAGCGTAGACTTCACAGATACGCAGTATTTT.

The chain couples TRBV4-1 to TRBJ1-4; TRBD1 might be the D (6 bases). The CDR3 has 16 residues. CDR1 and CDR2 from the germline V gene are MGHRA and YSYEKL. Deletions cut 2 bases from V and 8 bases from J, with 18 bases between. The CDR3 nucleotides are TGCGCCAGCAGCCAATTTGACGGACAGTGGGGGGAAAAACTGTTTTTT. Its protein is CASSQFDGQWGEKLFF.

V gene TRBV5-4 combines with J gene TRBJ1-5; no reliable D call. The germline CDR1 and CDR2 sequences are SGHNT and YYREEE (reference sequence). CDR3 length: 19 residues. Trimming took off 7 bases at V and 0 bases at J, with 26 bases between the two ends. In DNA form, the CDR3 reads TGTGCCAGCCGTTTCATAACTGCCCGGGCAGACTATAGCAATCAGCCCCAGCATTTT. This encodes CASRFITARADYSNQPQHF.

The CDR3 loop is CASSLWSNSLMNTEAFF. CDR3 sequence (DNA): TGTGCCAGCAGTTTATGGTCTAACTCTCTCATGAACACTGAAGCTTTCTTT. The J gene is TRBJ1-1, the V gene TRBV28; D unresolved. CDR3 length: 17 amino acids. Trimming pared 0 bases from V and 0 bases from J, leaving 14 bases between. Germline V gene sequence: CDR1 MDHEN, CDR2 SYDVKM. The full variable domain, its missing parts supplied by reference TRBV28 and TRBJ1-1, is DVKVTQSSRYLVKRTGEKVFLECVQDMDHENMFWYRQDPGLGLRLIYFSYDVKMKEKGDIPEGYSVSREKKERFSLILESASTNQTSMYLCASSLWSNSLMNTEAFFGQGTRLTVV.

CDR3 amino acids: CASSIKDRTPREAFF. CDR3 nucleotide sequence: TGTGCCAGTAGTATAAAGGACAGGACCCCCCGTGAAGCTTTCTTT. This sequence joins TRBV19 and TRBJ1-1, with TRBD1 identical over 7 bases. Losses at the gene ends were 2 bases for V and 7 bases for J; bases not matched to a gene: 10. This CDR3 has 15 amino acids. Germline values: CDR1 LNHDA, CDR2 SQIVND (reference sequence).

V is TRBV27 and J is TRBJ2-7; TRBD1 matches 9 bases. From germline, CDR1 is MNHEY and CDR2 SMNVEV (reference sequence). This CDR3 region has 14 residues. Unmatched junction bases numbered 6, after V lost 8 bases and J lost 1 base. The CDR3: CASGTGGPSYEQYF. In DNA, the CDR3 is TGTGCCAGCGGCACAGGGGGCCCATCCTACGAGCAGTACTTC.

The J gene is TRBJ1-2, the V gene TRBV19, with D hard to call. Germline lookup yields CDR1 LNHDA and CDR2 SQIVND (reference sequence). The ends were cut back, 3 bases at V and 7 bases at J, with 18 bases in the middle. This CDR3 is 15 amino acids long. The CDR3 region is CASSITRAVRRGYTF. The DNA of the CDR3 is TGTGCCAGTAGTATTACGAGGGCTGTACGGCGTGGCTACACCTTC.

CDR3 nucleotides: TGTGCCAGCAGCTGGACAGGGTTTGAGGGCTACACCTTC. Its protein is CASSWTGFEGYTF. The chain has TRBV5-8 and TRBJ1-2; 8 positions agree with TRBD1. Losses at the gene ends were 3 bases for V and 8 bases for J; bases not matched to a gene: 6. CDR3 length: 13 residues. The germline V gene encodes CDR1 SGHTS and CDR2 YDEGEE.

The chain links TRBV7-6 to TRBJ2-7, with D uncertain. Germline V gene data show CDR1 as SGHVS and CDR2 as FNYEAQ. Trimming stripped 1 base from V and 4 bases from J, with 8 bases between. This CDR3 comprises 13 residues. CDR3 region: CASSLEHSYEQYF. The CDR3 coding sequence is TGTGCCAGCAGCTTAGAGCATTCGTACGAGCAGTACTTC.

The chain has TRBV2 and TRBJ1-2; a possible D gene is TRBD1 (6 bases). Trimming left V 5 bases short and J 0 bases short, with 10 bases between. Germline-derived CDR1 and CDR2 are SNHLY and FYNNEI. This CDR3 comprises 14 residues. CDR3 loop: CASSPDSTNYGYTF. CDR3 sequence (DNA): TGTGCCAGCAGTCCGGACAGTACTAACTATGGCTACACCTTC.